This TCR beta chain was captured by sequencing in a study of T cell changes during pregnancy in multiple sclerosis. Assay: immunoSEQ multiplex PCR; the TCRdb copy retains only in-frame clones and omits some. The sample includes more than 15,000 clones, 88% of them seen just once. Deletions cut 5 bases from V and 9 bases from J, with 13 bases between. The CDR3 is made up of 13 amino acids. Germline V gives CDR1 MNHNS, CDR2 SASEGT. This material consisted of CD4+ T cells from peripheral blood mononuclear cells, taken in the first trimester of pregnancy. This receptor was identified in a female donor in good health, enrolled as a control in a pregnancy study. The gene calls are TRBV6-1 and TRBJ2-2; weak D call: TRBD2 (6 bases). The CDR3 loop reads CASSLSGVRELFF. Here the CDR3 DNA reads TGTGCCAGCAGTCTTTCGGGAGTGCGGGAGCTGTTTTTT.